This T cell receptor beta chain was found in a study of beta chain features in type 1 diabetes (dated by TCRdb to between 2018 and 2020). Broadly, across the study: Mean age, gender distribution, total cell number and subset yield did not differ between patients and healthy donors. Across all samples, 90 million to 130 million sorted cells were examined, and cell number per subset correlated strongly with RNA yield. The study compared the TCRB repertoires of sorted circulating CD4+ T cell subsets in recently diagnosed type 1 diabetes patients with those in matched healthy donors. Regulatory and stem cell-like memory subsets were obtained from only 8 patients and about 8 healthy donors, while naive and central memory subsets were obtained from all 30 or so donors.

From the germline V gene, CDR1 is SGHRS and CDR2 is YFSETQ. Trimming removed 2 bases from V and 3 bases from J; the gene matches leave 5 bases unexplained. The CDR3 numbers 16 residues from cysteine through phenylalanine. Only CDR3 DNA remains: 48 bases, in frame from the first base. General findings and caveats noted by the study authors: Fewer insertions and more nucleotide deletions at VDJ recombination sites were observed in patients with type 1 diabetes, implying thymic rearrangement abnormalities. Type 1 diabetes patients showed a moderate but significant shortening of TCRB CDR3 length in all four CD4+ subsets. PCR may preferentially amplify shorter templates, but because patient and control samples were amplified and corrected together, any resulting skew would affect both groups equally. Because the HLA sub-analyses included only small numbers of individuals, any influence of HLA type on TCRB rearrangement was left unresolved. Naive, central memory and regulatory TCRB repertoires appeared to be more similar among patients than among healthy donors. Because cDNA was sequenced instead of genomic DNA, activated cells with high expression could be over-represented, although the groups did not differ in activation or CD3 levels.

The entire amount of isolated RNA was reverse transcribed using the High Capacity cDNA Reverse Transcription Kit, so the sequenced TCRB transcripts were expressed ones. Deep immunoSEQ sequencing was performed on naive, central memory and regulatory T cell samples, with an average of roughly 4 million total reads per sample. Sorted cells were lysed in RLT buffer, and RNA was extracted using DNase-treated RNeasy Micro or Mini kits according to cell number. Each cell subset was processed on its own to prevent cross-contamination, while patient and healthy donor samples were processed together. The immunoSEQ multiplex PCR was used to amplify TCRB sequences from cDNA, generating 87-bp fragments that spanned the CDR3 region. Sequencing of the amplicons was done on the Illumina HiSeq platform. For the original study's pipeline: PCR bias was corrected computationally using synthetic template baselines, and reads within Hamming distance 2 were collapsed, with unmergeable singletons discarded. Reads were aligned against IMGT to assign V, D and J genes, CDR3 length and insertions or deletions at six rearrangement sites. Clonotype counts were normalized to sorted cell number within each subset before computing true diversity and Gini coefficients with the tcR R package. The overlap coefficient, calculated on TCRB nucleotide sequences, was used to quantify repertoire sharing. This immuneACCESS table, as held by TCRdb, lists in-frame sequences with V and J called but not all clones. Of the missing ones, under half trace to an unresolved V gene in checked studies; the others have no known cause. V and J calls and clone size are as listed in that table; D and trimming were resolved from the DNA. The sample table records 120,000 or so clones; 15% to 20% of these occur just once. The ten top clones hold 2.6% of the sample.

Each donor gave one peripheral blood draw, averaging roughly 100 mL, which was collected into heparinised tubes. A BD FACSAria II and a panel including CD45RO, CCR7, CD25, CD127, CD95 and CD27 were used to sort naive, central memory, regulatory and stem cell-like memory CD4+ T cells. A purity above 98% was achieved for all sorted populations. PBMCs were isolated immediately by Lymphoprep density gradient centrifugation and stained directly without culture. Samples were stained and sorted in pairs, with one healthy donor and one patient per experiment, so that batch effects were minimized. In its sample, this clone was seen a few times. Its antigen is unknown. Per-base quality was not reported, and no clone a single base away is much larger than it.

The specimen was central memory CD4+ T cells from blood. This TCR came from a man between 18 and 29 years old with type 1 diabetes. The chain joins TRBV5-1 to TRBJ2-5; a stretch of 12 junction bases matches TRBD2. The CDR3 reads CASSFGLAGSEETQYF. The sequence in DNA is TGCGCCAGCAGCTTTGGACTAGCGGGAAGCGAAGAGACCCAGTACTTC.